A single sample is the source of the 29 T cell receptor beta chains below, sequenced in a study of PD-L1 blockade in urothelial cancer. Assay used: immunoSEQ multiplex PCR; TCRdb lists only in-frame clones, some missing. Among around 45,000 clones listed, approximately 83% were seen once. Time point in this sample: peripheral blood 6 weeks after treatment start. The specimen comprised PBMCs, sampled around atezolizumab (anti-PD-L1) treatment. The receptors stem from a man aged 60 to 69 with urothelial cancer.

The gene calls are TRBV7-8 and TRBJ2-7; 7 bases align to TRBD1. The CDR3 contains 14 residues. Germline assignment: CDR1 SGHVS and CDR2 FQNEAQ. The V segment lost 4 bases and the J segment 7 bases; nucleotides outside the gene matches: 10. The DNA for the CDR3 is TGTGCCAGCAGCTCCCGACAGGGCGCTGGGGAGCAGTACTTC. Amino acid sequence: CASSSRQGAGEQYF. The full variable domain, completed using reference TRBV7-8 and TRBJ2-7, is GAGVSQSPRYKVAKRGQDVALRCDPISGHVSLFWYQQALGQGPEFLTYFQNEAQLDKSGLPSDRFFAERPEGSVSTLKIQRTQQEDSAVYLCASSSRQGAGEQYFGPGTRLTVT.

CDR3 coding DNA: TGTGCCATCAGGCCGGAGCCGAACACCGGGGAGCTGTTTTTT. Encoded protein: CAIRPEPNTGELFF. J is TRBJ2-2 and V is TRBV10-3, with D unclear. V was pared by 6 bases and J by 0 bases, with 8 bases between. Germline V gene sequence: CDR1 ENHRY, CDR2 SYGVKD. The CDR3 contains 14 residues.

The genes are TRBV6-1 and TRBJ2-7, with D possibly TRBD2 on 5 matching bases. Germline V gene lookup returns CDR1 MNHNS and CDR2 SASEGT. The CDR3 is 14 residues long. Trimming cost V 4 bases and J 4 bases, with 14 bases left between them. In nucleotides, the CDR3 is TGTGCCAGCAGTGTCTTAAGCGGTTGGTACGAGCAGTACTTC. Encoded protein: CASSVLSGWYEQYF.

Comments on this clone: The junction does not match germline at one end; this may be a read error. The chain joins TRBV19 to TRBJ1-2; TRBD1 matches at 9 bases. The CDR3 has 18 residues. Germline V gene data show CDR1 as LNHDA and CDR2 as SQIVND (reference sequence). The CDR3 DNA reads as TGTGCCAGTAGTATAGATTGGACAGGGGACCACACTAACAATGGCTACACCTTC. It specifies CASSIDWTGDHTNNGYTF.

This clone came up a few times. The CDR3 DNA reads as TGCAGCGTTGAGGGGGGTGGCTATGGCTACACCTTC. Translated, it gives CSVEGGGYGYTF. The chain links TRBV29-1 to TRBJ1-2, with D perhaps matching TRBD1 (5 bases). Germline V gene data show CDR1 as SQVTM and CDR2 as ANQGSEA. The CDR3 consists of 12 residues. V was shortened by 3 bases and J by 4 bases, with 9 bases between the two germline ends.

The chain joins TRBV9 to TRBJ2-1; the D gene is possibly TRBD1 (6 bases). This CDR3 spans 17 amino acids. Looked up from germline, CDR1 is SGDLS and CDR2 is YYNGEE. V was shortened by 4 bases and J by 5 bases, with 22 bases between the two germline ends. This chain's CDR3 is CASSPQGRSYSNNEQFF. The CDR3 nucleotides read TGTGCCAGCAGCCCCCAGGGGCGGAGTTACTCAAACAATGAGCAGTTCTTC.

The rearrangement uses TRBV28 and TRBJ2-7, with 12 bases that match TRBD2. After removal of 3 bases from V and 4 bases from J, the junction contained 7 bases not matched to a gene. The germline CDR1 and CDR2 sequences are MDHEN and SYDVKM. This CDR3 is built from 16 residues. This chain's CDR3 is CASSFGASGGGYEQYF. The DNA of the CDR3 is TGTGCCAGCAGTTTTGGGGCTAGCGGGGGGGGATACGAGCAGTACTTC.

CDR3 in amino acids: CAFTRVSHLPPDSNQPQHF. The CDR3 DNA is TGCGCCTTCACTCGGGTTTCCCACCTACCTCCAGATAGCAATCAGCCCCAGCATTTT. The rearrangement uses TRBV10-2 and TRBJ1-5; no definite D call. Per germline, CDR1 WSHSY and CDR2 SAAADI. This CDR3 comprises 19 residues. The ends were cut back, 11 bases at V and 0 bases at J, with 29 bases in the middle.

DNA for the CDR3: TGCGCCAGCAGCTTGGGACAGATCTATAATTCACCCCTCCACTTT. This translates into CASSLGQIYNSPLHF. V usage is TRBV5-1 and J usage is TRBJ1-6; weak D call: TRBD1 (5 bases). This CDR3 comprises 15 residues. Germline V gene data show CDR1 as SGHRS and CDR2 as YFSETQ. The V and J ends lost 0 bases and 3 bases respectively, with 7 bases between them.

The CDR3 here is CASSPVYTDRGSTRSNQPQHF. CDR3 DNA: TGCGCCAGCAGCCCGGTGTATACGGACAGGGGGAGCACCCGCTCGAATCAGCCCCAGCATTTT. The genes are TRBV4-1 and TRBJ1-5; 10 positions agree with TRBD1. J gave up 4 bases and V 4 bases, and 22 bases lay outside the gene matches. Germline CDR1 MGHRA, CDR2 YSYEKL. CDR3 length: 21 residues.

The chain uses TRBV5-1 and TRBJ2-3; a weak D match, TRBD2 (5 bases). Germline lookup yields CDR1 SGHRS and CDR2 YFSETQ. With 0 bases removed from V and 0 bases from J, the gap between germline ends came to 11 bases. There are 16 residues in the CDR3. The CDR3 sequence: CASSLVGGASTDTQYF. The CDR3 bases are TGCGCCAGCAGCTTGGTTGGAGGAGCGAGCACAGATACGCAGTATTTT.

The V call is TRBV11-3, the J call TRBJ2-1; 12 nucleotides match TRBD2. V dropped 5 bases and J dropped 6; count of bases not matched to a gene: 8. The CDR3 contains 16 residues. CDR1 is SGHNT, CDR2 YENEEA, per germline. CDR3 DNA: TGTGCCAGCAGCCCGACTAGCGGGGGAGGTTTCAATGAGCAGTTCTTC. It yields the protein CASSPTSGGGFNEQFF.

This clone came up a few times. The chain employs TRBV5-8 and TRBJ1-5; the D is unclear. Trimming stripped 0 bases from V and 0 bases from J, with 10 bases between. Germline assignment: CDR1 SGHTS and CDR2 YDEGEE. This CDR3 is 16 amino acids long. CDR3 sequence reads: CASSLVTVDSNQPQHF. The CDR3 DNA reads TGTGCCAGCAGCTTGGTCACGGTCGATAGCAATCAGCCCCAGCATTTT.

V usage is TRBV4-1 and J usage is TRBJ2-3; a possible D gene is TRBD1 (7 bases). The CDR3 spans 18 residues. Germline assignment: CDR1 MGHRA and CDR2 YSYEKL. Trimming left V 3 bases short and J 2 bases short, with 21 bases between. The CDR3 bases are TGCGCCAGCAGCCAGGTGGGACCCAGGAGGGGGCCCACAGATACGCAGTATTTT. Amino acid sequence: CASSQVGPRRGPTDTQYF.

This sequence joins TRBV23-1 and TRBJ2-7; D might be TRBD2 (5 bases). Being an ORF, TRBV23-1 has a function that is uncertain. The V and J ends lost 1 base and 5 bases respectively, with 18 bases between them. This CDR3 has 16 residues. This chain's CDR3 is CASSQYPAGHRDEQYF. The CDR3 DNA sequence: TGCGCCAGCAGTCAATACCCCGCGGGCCATAGGGACGAGCAGTACTTC.

This chain uses TRBV2 with TRBJ2-2; TRBD2 matches 8 bases. The CDR3 length is 16 residues. CDR1 and CDR2 (germline): SNHLY, FYNNEI. The V gene end was trimmed by 1 base and the J gene end by 5 bases; junction bases not matched to a gene: 6. CDR3 loop: CASSEDRTSLTGELFF. The CDR3 DNA reads as TGTGCCAGCAGTGAAGATCGGACTAGCTTAACCGGGGAGCTGTTTTTT.

This clone was seen a few times. The chain uses TRBV4-1 and TRBJ2-7; the D gene is possibly TRBD1 (6 bases). CDR3 length: 15 residues. CDR1 is MGHRA and CDR2 is YSYEKL in the germline V gene. V lost 1 base and J lost 2, with 12 bases in between. CDR3 in amino acids: CASSQVGQKTYEQYF. For the CDR3, the DNA is TGCGCCAGCAGCCAAGTAGGACAGAAAACCTACGAGCAGTACTTC.

The chain has TRBV5-1 and TRBJ1-1; TRBD1 might be the D (5 bases). Germline V lookup: CDR1 SGHRS, CDR2 YFSETQ. The CDR3 is 13 residues long. Trimming cost V 0 bases and J 11 bases, with 14 bases left between them. CDR3 amino acids: CASSLGTGLPAFF. CDR3 nucleotide sequence: TGCGCCAGCAGCTTGGGCACAGGTCTGCCGGCTTTCTTT.

In this sample, this clone turned up a few times. V is TRBV28 and J is TRBJ1-4; D remains ambiguous. The CDR3 loop spans 11 amino acids. The ends were cut back, 3 bases at V and 8 bases at J, with 4 bases in the middle. Germline V gene sequence: CDR1 MDHEN, CDR2 SYDVKM. The DNA of the CDR3 is TGTGCCAGCAGTTTCGTGGAAAAACTGTTTTTT. This sequence encodes CASSFVEKLFF.

Here the CDR3 reads CASSLTGAYSPLHF. The CDR3, as DNA: TGTGCCAGCAGCTTGACAGGGGCTTATTCACCCCTCCACTTT. The gene calls are TRBV7-9 and TRBJ1-6, with TRBD1 identical over 8 bases. CDR3 length: 14 residues. V lost 3 bases to trimming and J lost 8 bases; unmatched junction nucleotides: 3. From germline, CDR1 is SEHNR and CDR2 FQNEAQ (reference sequence). The full variable domain, its missing parts supplied by reference TRBV7-9 and TRBJ1-6, is DTGVSQNPRHKITKRGQNVTFRCDPISEHNRLYWYRQTLGQGPEFLTYFQNEAQLEKSRLLSDRFSAERPKGSFSTLEIQRTEQGDSAMYLCASSLTGAYSPLHFGNGTRLTVT.

The gene calls are TRBV9 and TRBJ2-6; 10 positions agree with TRBD2. V shed 6 bases, J shed 4 bases, and the junction held 4 bases outside the gene matches. Germline loops: CDR1 SGDLS, CDR2 YYNGEE. CDR3 length: 15 residues. The CDR3 DNA reads TGTGCCAGCACCAAGCGGGGGGGCGGGGCCAACGTCCTGACTTTC. This sequence encodes CASTKRGGGANVLTF. Looking up the rest from reference TRBV9 and TRBJ2-6 gives the full variable domain: DSGVTQTPKHLITATGQRVTLRCSPRSGDLSVYWYQQSLDQGLQFLIQYYNGEERAKGNILERFSAQQFPDLHSELNLSSLELGDSALYFCASTKRGGGANVLTFGAGSRLTVL.

The rearrangement joins TRBV10-1 to TRBJ2-1; perhaps TRBD1 as D (6 bases). CDR1 and CDR2 from the germline V gene are WNHNN and SYGVQD (reference sequence). The V end lost 10 bases, the J end lost 4 bases, and 17 bases lay between the germline ends. The CDR3 runs to 14 residues. The CDR3 region has the DNA TGCGCCACTAGTGCAGGGGAAGTTTACAATGAGCAGTTCTTC. Amino acid sequence: CATSAGEVYNEQFF.

The J gene is TRBJ2-5, the V gene TRBV4-2; tentative D call: TRBD2 (7 bases). The CDR3 has 15 residues. CDR1 is LGHNA, CDR2 YNFKEQ, per germline. Trimming cost V 4 bases and J 2 bases, with 14 bases left between them. In nucleotides, the CDR3 is TGTGCCAGCAGCCCGAGGGGGGGCGGGCAAGAGACCCAGTACTTC. Its protein is CASSPRGGGQETQYF.

The chain combines TRBV6-5 with TRBJ1-1; TRBD1 matches at 11 bases. Germline values: CDR1 MNHEY, CDR2 SVGAGI. The CDR3 has 16 residues. Trimming cost V 4 bases and J 1 base; bases outside gene matches: 5. The CDR3 region is CASSSWTGGTNTEAFF. In DNA form, the CDR3 reads TGTGCCAGCAGTTCGTGGACAGGGGGCACGAACACTGAAGCTTTCTTT.

The chain recombines TRBV25-1 with TRBJ1-3; no clear D gene. The CDR3 contains 15 residues. Trimming removed 1 base from V and 1 base from J, with 8 bases in between. From germline, CDR1 is MGHDK and CDR2 SYGVNS. CDR3: CASSELVESGNTIYF. CDR3 bases: TGTGCCAGCAGTGAATTAGTGGAGTCTGGAAACACCATATATTTT.

Only a few counts were recorded for this clone. This chain joins TRBV11-2 and TRBJ1-6; D perhaps matches TRBD1 (6 bases). CDR1 and CDR2 (germline): SGHAT, FQNNGV. Trimming took off 1 base at V and 8 bases at J, with 15 bases between the two ends. The CDR3 consists of 16 residues. DNA of the CDR3: TGTGCCAGCAGCTTAGGTACTGGCAGGGGTTATTCACCCCTCCACTTT. It specifies CASSLGTGRGYSPLHF.

This rearrangement joins TRBV18 to TRBJ1-2, with a weak D call TRBD1 (5 bases). The V and J ends lost 1 base and 0 bases respectively, with 12 bases between them. CDR1 and CDR2 from the germline V gene are KGHSH and LQKENI. This CDR3 is built from 16 residues. The CDR3 region is CASSPLSGAPNYGYTF. The CDR3, as DNA: TGTGCCAGCTCACCACTATCTGGGGCGCCTAACTATGGCTACACCTTC.

This chain connects TRBV19 to TRBJ2-3; 8 positions match TRBD2. The CDR3 covers 14 residues. V was pared by 5 bases and J by 5 bases, with 6 bases of the junction left unmatched. Germline V gives CDR1 LNHDA, CDR2 SQIVND (reference sequence). This CDR3 is CASSAAGAKDTQYF. CDR3 bases: TGTGCCAGTAGTGCAGCGGGGGCTAAAGATACGCAGTATTTT.

This clone was seen just once. The V call is TRBV28, the J call TRBJ2-6; TRBD2 is a possible D gene (6 bases). Trimming removed 4 bases at V and 2 bases at J, with 9 bases between. The CDR3 is 15 amino acids. Per the germline V gene, CDR1 is MDHEN and CDR2 is SYDVKM. In DNA form, the CDR3 reads TGTGCCAGCAGTTCTGGCGGGGCTGGGGCCAACGTCCTGACTTTC. Protein sequence: CASSSGGAGANVLTF.